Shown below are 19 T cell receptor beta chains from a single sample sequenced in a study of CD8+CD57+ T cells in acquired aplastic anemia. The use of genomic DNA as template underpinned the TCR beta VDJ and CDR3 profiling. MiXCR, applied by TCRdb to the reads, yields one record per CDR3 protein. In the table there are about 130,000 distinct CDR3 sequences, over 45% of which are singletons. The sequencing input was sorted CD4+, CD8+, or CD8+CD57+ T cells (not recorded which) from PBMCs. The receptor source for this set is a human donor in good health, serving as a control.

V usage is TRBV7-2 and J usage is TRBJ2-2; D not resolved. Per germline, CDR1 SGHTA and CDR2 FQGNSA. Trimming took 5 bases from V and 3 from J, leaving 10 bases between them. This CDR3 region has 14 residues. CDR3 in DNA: TGTGCCAGCAGCCCCTTGATCGACACCGGGGAGCTGTTTTTT. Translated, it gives CASSPLIDTGELFF.

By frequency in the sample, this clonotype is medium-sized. The CDR3 protein is CATSRDHSSGNTIYF. The CDR3 nucleotides are TGTGCCACCAGCAGAGATCACAGCTCTGGAAACACCATATATTTT. The rearrangement uses TRBV15 and TRBJ1-3; the D is unclear. Trimming took 0 bases from V and 0 from J, leaving 6 bases between them. This CDR3 has 15 amino acids. Germline CDR1 reads LNHNV; CDR2 reads YYDKDF (reference sequence).

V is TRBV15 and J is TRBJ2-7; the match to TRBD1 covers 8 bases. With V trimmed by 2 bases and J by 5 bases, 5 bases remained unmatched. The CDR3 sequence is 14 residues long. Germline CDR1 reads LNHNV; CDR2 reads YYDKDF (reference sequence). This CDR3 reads CATSRPQGADEQYF. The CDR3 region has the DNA TGTGCCACCAGCAGACCCCAGGGGGCCGACGAGCAGTACTTC.

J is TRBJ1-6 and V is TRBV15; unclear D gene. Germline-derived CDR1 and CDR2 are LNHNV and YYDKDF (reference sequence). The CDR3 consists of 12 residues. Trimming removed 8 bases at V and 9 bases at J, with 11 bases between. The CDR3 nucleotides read TGTGCCACCCGAATTGGGGTTTCACCCCTCCACTTT. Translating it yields CATRIGVSPLHF.

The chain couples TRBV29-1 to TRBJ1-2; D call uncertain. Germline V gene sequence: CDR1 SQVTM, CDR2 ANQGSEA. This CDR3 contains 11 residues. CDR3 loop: CQLTRCYGYTF. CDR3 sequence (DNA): TGCCAGCTCACGCGTTGCTATGGCTACACCTTC.

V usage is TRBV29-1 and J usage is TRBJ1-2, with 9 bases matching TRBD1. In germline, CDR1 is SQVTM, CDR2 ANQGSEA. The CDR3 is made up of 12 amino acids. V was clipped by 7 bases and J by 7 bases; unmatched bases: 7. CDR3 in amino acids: CSAQGQGSGYTF. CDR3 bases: TGCAGCGCTCAGGGACAGGGATCTGGCTACACCTTC.

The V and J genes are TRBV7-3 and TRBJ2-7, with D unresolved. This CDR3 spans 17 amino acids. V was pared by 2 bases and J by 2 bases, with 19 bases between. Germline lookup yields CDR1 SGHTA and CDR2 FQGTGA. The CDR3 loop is CASSLGPPGEVAYEQYF. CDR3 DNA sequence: TGTGCCAGCAGCTTAGGCCCCCCCGGTGAAGTTGCCTACGAGCAGTACTTC.

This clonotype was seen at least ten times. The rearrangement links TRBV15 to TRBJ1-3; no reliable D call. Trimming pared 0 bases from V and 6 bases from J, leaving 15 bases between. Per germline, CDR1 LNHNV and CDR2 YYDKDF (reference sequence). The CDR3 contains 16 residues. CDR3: CATSRDKGPPENTIYF. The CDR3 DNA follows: TGTGCCACCAGCAGAGATAAGGGTCCCCCGGAAAACACCATATATTTT.

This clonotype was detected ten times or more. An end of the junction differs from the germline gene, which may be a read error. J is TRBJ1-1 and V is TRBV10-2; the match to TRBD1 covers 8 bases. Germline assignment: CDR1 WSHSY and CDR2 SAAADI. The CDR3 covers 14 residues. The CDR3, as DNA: TGTGCCAGCAGCCCAGGACAGGGGAACACTGAAGCTTTCTTT. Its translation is CASSPGQGNTEAFF.

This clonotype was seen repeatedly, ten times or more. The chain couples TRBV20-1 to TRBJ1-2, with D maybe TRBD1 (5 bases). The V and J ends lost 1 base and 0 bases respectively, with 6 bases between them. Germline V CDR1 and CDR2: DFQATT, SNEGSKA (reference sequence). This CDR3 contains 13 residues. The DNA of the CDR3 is TGCAGTGCTAGAGGGGGGGCTAACTATGGCTACACCTTC. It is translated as CSARGGANYGYTF.

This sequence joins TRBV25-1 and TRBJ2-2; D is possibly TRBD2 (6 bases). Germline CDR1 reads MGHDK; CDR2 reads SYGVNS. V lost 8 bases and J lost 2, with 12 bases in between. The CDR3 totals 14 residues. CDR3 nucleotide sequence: TGTGCCAGCCGGGGGACGGTTAACACCGGGGAGCTGTTTTTT. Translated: CASRGTVNTGELFF.

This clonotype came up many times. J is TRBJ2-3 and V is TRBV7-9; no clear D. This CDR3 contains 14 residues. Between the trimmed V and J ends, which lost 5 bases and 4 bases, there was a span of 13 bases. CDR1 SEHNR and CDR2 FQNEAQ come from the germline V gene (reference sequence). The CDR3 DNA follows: TGTGCCAGCAGCCCTAGAGGTGAAGCAGATACGCAGTATTTT. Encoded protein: CASSPRGEADTQYF.

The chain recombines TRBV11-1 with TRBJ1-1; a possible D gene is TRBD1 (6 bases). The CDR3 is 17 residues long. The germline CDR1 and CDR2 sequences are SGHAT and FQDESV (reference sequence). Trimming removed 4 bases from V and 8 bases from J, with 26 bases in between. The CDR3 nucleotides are TGTGCCAGCAGCTCGGGGGCGACAGGAGCCCCTCGGACGGAAGCTTTCTTT. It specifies CASSSGATGAPRTEAFF.

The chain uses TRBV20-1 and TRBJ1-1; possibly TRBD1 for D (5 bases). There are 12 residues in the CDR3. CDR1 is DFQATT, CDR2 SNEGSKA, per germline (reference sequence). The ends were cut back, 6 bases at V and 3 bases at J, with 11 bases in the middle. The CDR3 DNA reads TGCAGTGCCCCGGGACGACACACTGAAGCTTTCTTT. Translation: CSAPGRHTEAFF.

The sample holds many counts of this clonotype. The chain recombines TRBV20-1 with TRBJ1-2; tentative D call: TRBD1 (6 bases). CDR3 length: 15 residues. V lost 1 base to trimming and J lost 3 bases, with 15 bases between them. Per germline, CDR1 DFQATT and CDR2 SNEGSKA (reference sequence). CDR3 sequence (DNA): TGCAGTGCTAGAGTCTCGGAAGGGGGGGACTATGGCTACACCTTC. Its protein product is CSARVSEGGDYGYTF.

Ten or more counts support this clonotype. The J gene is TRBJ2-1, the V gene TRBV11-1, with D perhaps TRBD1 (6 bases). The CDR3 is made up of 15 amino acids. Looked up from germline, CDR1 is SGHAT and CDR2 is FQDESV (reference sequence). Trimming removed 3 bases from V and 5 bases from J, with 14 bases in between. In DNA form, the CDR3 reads TGTGCCAGCAGCTTGACCGGGACACAAAACAATGAGCAGTTCTTC. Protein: CASSLTGTQNNEQFF.

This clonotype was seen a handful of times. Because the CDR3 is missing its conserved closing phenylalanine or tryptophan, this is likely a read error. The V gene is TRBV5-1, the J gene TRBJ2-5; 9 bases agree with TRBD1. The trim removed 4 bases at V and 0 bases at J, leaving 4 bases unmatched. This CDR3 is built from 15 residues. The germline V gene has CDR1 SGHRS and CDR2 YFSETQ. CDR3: CASSDDRGNQETQYL. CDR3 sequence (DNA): TGCGCCAGCAGCGATGACAGGGGGAACCAAGAGACCCAGTACCTC.

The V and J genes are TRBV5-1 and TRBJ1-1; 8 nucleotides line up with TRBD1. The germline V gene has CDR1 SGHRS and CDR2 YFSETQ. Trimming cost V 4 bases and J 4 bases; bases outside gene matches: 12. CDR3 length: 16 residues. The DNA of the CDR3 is TGCGCCAGCAGCGTGCCACTTGGACAGGGTGGCACTGAAGCTTTCTTT. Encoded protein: CASSVPLGQGGTEAFF. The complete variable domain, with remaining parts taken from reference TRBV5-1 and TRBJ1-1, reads KAGVTQTPRYLIKTRGQQVTLSCSPISGHRSVSWYQQTPGQGLQFLFEYFSETQRNKGNFPGRFSGRQFSNSRSEMNVSTLELGDSALYLCASSVPLGQGGTEAFFGQGTRLTVV.

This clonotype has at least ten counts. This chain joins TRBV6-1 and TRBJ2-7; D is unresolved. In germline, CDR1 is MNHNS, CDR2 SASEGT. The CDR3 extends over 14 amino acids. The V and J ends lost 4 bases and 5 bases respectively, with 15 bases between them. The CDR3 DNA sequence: TGTGCCAGCAGTGCCTCTGGAGCCCTCGACGAGCAGTACTTC. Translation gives CASSASGALDEQYF.